Listed here is a single TCR beta chain. Its matching antigen is unknown. These data belong to a study of cytomegalovirus exposure and HLA in healthy donors. Study findings and constraints: Segments of the TCR beta V type were, in most cases, productive about 90% or about 30% of the time in an earlier analysis. In a later analysis, the majority of CMV-associated beta chains seemingly showed HLA restriction. Confirmation in vitro established that a few CMV-associated chains were specific for CMV antigens. Later analysis identified several of the most significant clusters that appeared linked to common viral pathogens.

60 Vbeta and 13 Jbeta primers were used in PCR. Using immunoSEQ multiplex PCR, the repertoire was profiled, and TCRdb retains in-frame clones only, with some absent. The table shows 100,000 or so clones, with about 70% occurring only once. The clonotype originates from a man aged 25-45 years in good health and CMV-seronegative. The sequenced sample consisted of PBMCs.

CDR3 coding DNA: TGTGCCAGCAGTCGAGGTGCTGAAGCTTTCTTT. Translation gives CASSRGAEAFF. This chain connects TRBV6-1 to TRBJ1-1; D uncertain. Trimming shortened V by 5 bases and J by 6 bases, and 7 bases separated the two germline ends. Germline V gene lookup returns CDR1 MNHNS and CDR2 SASEGT. The CDR3 has 11 amino acids.